This paragraph reports one T cell receptor (beta chain). What it binds is not known. This sample is part of a study of regulatory T cells. General observations from the study: In CD3G-deficient patients, conventional CD4+ T cells were enriched for hydrophobic CDR3 residues at positions 6 and 7.

CDR1 is MDHEN, CDR2 SYDVKM, per germline. The V gene lost 4 bases and the J gene lost 1 base, with 8 bases spanning the gap. This CDR3 is 13 amino acids long. Amplification used 52 TRBV primers and 13 TRBJ primers. Repertoires were generated with immunoSEQ multiplex PCR, while TCRdb's copy carries only in-frame clones and drops some. The sample includes 25,000 or so clones, 88% of them seen just once. Patients, 2 to 39 years old, had expanded memory T-cell proportions. Material for sequencing was conventional CD4+ T cells sorted from blood. V and J are TRBV28 and TRBJ2-7; no clear D gene. The clonotype was recovered from a child between 5 and 17 years old with CD3G deficiency. CDR3 bases: TGTGCCAGCAGTTCATCGAATTCCTACGAGCAGTACTTC. As protein: CASSSSNSYEQYF.